This TCR beta chain was obtained from a study of blood T cell repertoires in COVID-19. About the research overall: The United States, Italy and Spain provided the acute and convalescent COVID-19 samples. T cells, B-cell-depleted T cells, or PBMCs provided the cDNA or gDNA that served as material.

Germline loops: CDR1 LNHDA, CDR2 SQIVND (reference sequence). This CDR3 comprises 16 residues. Trimming took off 1 base at V and 1 base at J, with 11 bases between the two ends. Measured with immunoSEQ multiplex PCR; TCRdb has only the in-frame clones, and not every one. The table has just under 65,000 clones, about three quarters seen once. Material: peripheral blood. The genes are TRBV19 and TRBJ1-5; D is possibly TRBD1 (6 bases). The TCR sequence derives from a human donor in a cohort sampled during active COVID-19. The CDR3 here is CASSIGGGGSNQPQHF. The CDR3 DNA follows: TGTGCCAGTAGTATAGGAGGCGGGGGCAGCAATCAGCCCCAGCATTTT.